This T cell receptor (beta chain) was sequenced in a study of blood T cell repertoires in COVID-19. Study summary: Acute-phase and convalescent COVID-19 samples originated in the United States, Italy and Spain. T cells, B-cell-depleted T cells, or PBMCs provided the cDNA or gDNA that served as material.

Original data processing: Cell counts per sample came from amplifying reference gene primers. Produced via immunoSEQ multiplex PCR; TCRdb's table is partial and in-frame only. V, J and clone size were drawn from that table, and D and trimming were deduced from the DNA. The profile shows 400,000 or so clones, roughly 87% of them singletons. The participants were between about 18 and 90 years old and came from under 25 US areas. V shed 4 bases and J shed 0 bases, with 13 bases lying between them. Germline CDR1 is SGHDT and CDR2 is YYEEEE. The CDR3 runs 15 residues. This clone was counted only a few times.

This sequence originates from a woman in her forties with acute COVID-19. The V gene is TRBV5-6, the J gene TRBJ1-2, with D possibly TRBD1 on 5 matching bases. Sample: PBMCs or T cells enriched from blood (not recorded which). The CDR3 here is CASSKNWGANYGYTF. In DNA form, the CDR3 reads TGTGCCAGCAGCAAGAATTGGGGCGCTAACTATGGCTACACCTTC.